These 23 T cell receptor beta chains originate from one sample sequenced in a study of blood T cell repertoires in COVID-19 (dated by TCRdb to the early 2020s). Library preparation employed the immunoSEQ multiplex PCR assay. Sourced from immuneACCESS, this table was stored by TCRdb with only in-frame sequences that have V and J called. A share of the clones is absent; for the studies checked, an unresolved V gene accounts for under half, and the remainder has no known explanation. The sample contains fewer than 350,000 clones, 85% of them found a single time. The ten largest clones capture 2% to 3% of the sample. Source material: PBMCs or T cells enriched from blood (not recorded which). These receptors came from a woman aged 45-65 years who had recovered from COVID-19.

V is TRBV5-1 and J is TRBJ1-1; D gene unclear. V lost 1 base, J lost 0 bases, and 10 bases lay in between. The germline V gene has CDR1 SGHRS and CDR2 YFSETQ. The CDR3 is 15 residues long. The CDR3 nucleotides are TGCGCCAGCAGCTTGTACTCGCTGCTGAACACTGAAGCTTTCTTT. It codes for CASSLYSLLNTEAFF. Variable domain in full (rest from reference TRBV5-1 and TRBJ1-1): KAGVTQTPRYLIKTRGQQVTLSCSPISGHRSVSWYQQTPGQGLQFLFEYFSETQRNKGNFPGRFSGRQFSNSRSEMNVSTLELGDSALYLCASSLYSLLNTEAFFGQGTRLTVV.

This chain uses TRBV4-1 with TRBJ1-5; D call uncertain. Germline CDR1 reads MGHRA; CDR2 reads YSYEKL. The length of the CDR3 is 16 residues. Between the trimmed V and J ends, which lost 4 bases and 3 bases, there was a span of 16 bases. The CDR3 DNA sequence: TGCGCCAGCAGCCTCCTGGGAACGGGAATCAATCAGCCCCAGCATTTT. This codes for CASSLLGTGINQPQHF.

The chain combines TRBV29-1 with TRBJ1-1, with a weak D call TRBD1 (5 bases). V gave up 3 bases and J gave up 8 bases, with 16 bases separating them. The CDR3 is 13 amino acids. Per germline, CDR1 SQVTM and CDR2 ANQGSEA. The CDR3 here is CSVDYKGGEEAFF. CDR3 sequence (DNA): TGCAGCGTTGATTATAAGGGAGGGGAAGAAGCTTTCTTT.

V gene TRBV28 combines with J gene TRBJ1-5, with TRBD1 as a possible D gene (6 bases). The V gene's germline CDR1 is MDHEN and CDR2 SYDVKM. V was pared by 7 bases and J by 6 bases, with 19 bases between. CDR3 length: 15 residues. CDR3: CASTPRTARSQPQHF. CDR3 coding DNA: TGTGCCAGCACCCCTCGGACAGCCAGAAGTCAGCCCCAGCATTTT.

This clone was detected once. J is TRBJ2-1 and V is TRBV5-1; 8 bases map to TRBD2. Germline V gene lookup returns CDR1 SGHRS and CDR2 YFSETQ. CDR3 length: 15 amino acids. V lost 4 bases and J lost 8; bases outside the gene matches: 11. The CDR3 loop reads CASSPGGGWADEQFF. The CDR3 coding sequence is TGCGCCAGCAGCCCGGGAGGGGGATGGGCTGATGAGCAGTTCTTC.

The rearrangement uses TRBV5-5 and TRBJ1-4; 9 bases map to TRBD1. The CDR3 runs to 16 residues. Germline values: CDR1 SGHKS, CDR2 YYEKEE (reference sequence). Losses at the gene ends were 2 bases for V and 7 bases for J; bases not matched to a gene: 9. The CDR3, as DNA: TGTGCCAGCAGCTTAGGACGGACAGGGGAAGGTGAAAAACTGTTTTTT. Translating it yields CASSLGRTGEGEKLFF.

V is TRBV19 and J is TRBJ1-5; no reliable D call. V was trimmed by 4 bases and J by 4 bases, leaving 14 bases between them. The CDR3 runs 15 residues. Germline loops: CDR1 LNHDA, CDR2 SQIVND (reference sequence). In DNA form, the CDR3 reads TGTGCCAGTAGTAAGATGGCGGCTACGAATCAGCCCCAGCATTTT. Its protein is CASSKMAATNQPQHF.

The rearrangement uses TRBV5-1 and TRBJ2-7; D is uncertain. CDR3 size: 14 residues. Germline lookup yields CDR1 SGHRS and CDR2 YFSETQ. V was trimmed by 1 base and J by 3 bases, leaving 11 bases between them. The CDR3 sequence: CASSLPGSIYEQYF. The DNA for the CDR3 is TGCGCCAGCAGCTTGCCAGGTTCTATCTACGAGCAGTACTTC. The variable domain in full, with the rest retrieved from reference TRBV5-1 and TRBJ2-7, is KAGVTQTPRYLIKTRGQQVTLSCSPISGHRSVSWYQQTPGQGLQFLFEYFSETQRNKGNFPGRFSGRQFSNSRSEMNVSTLELGDSALYLCASSLPGSIYEQYFGPGTRLTVT.

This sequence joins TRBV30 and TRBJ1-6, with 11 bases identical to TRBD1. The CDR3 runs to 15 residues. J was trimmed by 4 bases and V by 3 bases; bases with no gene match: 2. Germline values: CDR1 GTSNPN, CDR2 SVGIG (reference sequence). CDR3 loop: CAWRGTGGYNSPLHF. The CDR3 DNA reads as TGTGCCTGGAGAGGGACAGGGGGTTATAATTCACCCCTCCACTTT. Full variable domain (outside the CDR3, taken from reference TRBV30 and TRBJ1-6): SQTIHQWPATLVQPVGSPLSLECTVEGTSNPNLYWYRQAAGRGLQLLFYSVGIGQISSEVPQNLSASRPQDRQFILSSKKLLLSDSGFYLCAWRGTGGYNSPLHFGNGTRLTVT.

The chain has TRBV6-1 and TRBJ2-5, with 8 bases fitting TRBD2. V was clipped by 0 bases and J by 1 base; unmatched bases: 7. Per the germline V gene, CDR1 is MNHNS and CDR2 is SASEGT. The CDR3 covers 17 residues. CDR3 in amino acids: CASSEARAGVAQETQYF. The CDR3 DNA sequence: TGTGCCAGCAGTGAAGCCCGAGCGGGAGTAGCCCAAGAGACCCAGTACTTC.

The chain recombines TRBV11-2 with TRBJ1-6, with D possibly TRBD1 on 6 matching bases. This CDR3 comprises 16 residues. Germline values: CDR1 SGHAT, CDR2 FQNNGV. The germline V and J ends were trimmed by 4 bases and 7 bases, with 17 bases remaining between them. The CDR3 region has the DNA TGTGCCAGCAGCTCCGCCGGGGGGGGCGGCAATTCACCCCTCCACTTT. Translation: CASSSAGGGGNSPLHF. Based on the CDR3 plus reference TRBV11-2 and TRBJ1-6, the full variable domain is EAGVAQSPRYKIIEKRQSVAFWCNPISGHATLYWYQQILGQGPKLLIQFQNNGVVDDSQLPKDRFSAERLKGVDSTLKIQPAKLEDSAVYLCASSSAGGGGNSPLHFGNGTRLTVT.

CDR3 region: CASSSRPLPILHF. The CDR3 DNA reads TGTGCCAGCAGCTCTCGTCCCCTCCCTATCCTCCACTTT. The genes are TRBV21-1 and TRBJ1-6. TRBV21-1 is classified as a pseudogene. The CDR3 sequence is 13 residues long.

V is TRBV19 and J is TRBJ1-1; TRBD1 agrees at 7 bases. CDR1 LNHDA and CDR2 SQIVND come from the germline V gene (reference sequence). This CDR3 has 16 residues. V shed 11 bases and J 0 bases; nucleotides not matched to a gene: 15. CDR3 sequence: CASKGGTAPMNTEAFF. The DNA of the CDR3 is TGTGCCTCCAAAGGCGGGACAGCCCCAATGAACACTGAAGCTTTCTTT.

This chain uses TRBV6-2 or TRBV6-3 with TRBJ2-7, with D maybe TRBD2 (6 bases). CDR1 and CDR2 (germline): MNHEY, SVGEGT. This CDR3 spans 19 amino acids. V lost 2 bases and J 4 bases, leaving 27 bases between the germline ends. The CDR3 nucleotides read TGTGCCAGCAGTTACGAAGGCCGTCGGGAGAGGAGCCCCTTTTACGAGCAGTACTTC. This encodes CASSYEGRRERSPFYEQYF.

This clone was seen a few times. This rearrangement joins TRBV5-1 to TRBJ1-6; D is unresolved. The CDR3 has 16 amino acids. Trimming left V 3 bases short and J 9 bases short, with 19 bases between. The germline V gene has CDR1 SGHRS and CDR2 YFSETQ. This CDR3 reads CASSSSERSLGSPLHF. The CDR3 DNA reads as TGCGCCAGCAGCTCATCAGAAAGATCGCTTGGTTCACCCCTCCACTTT. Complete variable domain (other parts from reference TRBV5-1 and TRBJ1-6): KAGVTQTPRYLIKTRGQQVTLSCSPISGHRSVSWYQQTPGQGLQFLFEYFSETQRNKGNFPGRFSGRQFSNSRSEMNVSTLELGDSALYLCASSSSERSLGSPLHFGNGTRLTVT.

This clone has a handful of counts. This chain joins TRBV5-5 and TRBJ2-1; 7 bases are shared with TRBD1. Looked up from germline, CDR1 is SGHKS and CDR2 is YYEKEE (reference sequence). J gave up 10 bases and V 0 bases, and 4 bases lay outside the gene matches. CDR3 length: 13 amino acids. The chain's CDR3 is CASSLEGAGEQFF. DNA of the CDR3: TGTGCCAGCAGCTTGGAGGGGGCCGGGGAGCAGTTCTTC.

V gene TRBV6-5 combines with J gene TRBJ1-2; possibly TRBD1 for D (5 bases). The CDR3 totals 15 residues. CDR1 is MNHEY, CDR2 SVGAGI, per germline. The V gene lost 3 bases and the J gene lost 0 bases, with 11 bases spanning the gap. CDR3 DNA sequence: TGTGCCAGCAGTTATGACGACAGATCTAACTATGGCTACACCTTC. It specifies CASSYDDRSNYGYTF.

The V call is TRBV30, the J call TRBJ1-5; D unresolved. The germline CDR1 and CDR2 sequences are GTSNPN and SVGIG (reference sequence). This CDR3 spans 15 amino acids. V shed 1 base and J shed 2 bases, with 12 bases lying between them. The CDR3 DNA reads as TGTGCCTGGAGTGGGGGAGGAGGCGGCAATCAGCCCCAGCATTTT. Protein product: CAWSGGGGGNQPQHF.

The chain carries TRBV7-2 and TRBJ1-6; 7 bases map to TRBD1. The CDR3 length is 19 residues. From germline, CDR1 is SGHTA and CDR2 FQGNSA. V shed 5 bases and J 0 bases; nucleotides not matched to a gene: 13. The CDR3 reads CASSLGTANRFSYNSPLHF. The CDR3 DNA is TGTGCCAGCAGCCTCGGGACAGCCAACCGGTTCTCCTATAATTCACCCCTCCACTTT.

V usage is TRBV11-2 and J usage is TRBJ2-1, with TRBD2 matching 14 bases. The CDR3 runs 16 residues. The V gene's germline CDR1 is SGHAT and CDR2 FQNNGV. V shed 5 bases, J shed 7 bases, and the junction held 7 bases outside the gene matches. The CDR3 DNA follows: TGTGCCAGCAGCCCCCGACTAGCGGGAGGGCGGAATGAGCAGTTCTTC. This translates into CASSPRLAGGRNEQFF.

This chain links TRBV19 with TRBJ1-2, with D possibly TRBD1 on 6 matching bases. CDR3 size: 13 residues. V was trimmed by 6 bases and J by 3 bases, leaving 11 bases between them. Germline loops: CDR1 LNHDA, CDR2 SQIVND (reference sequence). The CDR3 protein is CASSPGHHYGYTF. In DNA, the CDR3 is TGTGCCAGTAGCCCGGGACACCACTATGGCTACACCTTC.

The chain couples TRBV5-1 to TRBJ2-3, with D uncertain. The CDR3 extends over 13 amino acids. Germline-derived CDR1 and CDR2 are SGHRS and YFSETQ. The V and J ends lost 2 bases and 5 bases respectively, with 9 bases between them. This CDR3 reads CASSFEVRDTQYF. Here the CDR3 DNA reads TGCGCCAGCAGCTTCGAGGTTCGAGATACGCAGTATTTT.

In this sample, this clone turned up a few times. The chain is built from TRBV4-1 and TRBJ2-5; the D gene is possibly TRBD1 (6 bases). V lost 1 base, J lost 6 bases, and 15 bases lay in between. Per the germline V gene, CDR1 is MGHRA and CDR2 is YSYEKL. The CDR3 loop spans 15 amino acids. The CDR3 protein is CASSQGPGELQTQYF. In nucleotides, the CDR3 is TGCGCCAGCAGCCAAGGCCCAGGGGAATTGCAGACCCAGTACTTC.